Below, 10 T cell receptor beta chains from the same sample are listed, as sequenced in a study of cytomegalovirus exposure and HLA in healthy donors. PCR was performed using 60 Vbeta and 13 Jbeta primers. The protocol was immunoSEQ multiplex PCR, while the TCRdb copy is restricted to in-frame clones and leaves out a portion. The table includes approximately 220,000 clones, approximately 81% detected once. Sequencing was done on a sample of PBMCs. These receptors were collected from a man in his thirties or forties in good health and CMV-seronegative.

The CDR3 DNA reads as TGTGCCAGCAGTTACGGCAGGGTTTCCTACGAGCAGTACTTC. Its protein is CASSYGRVSYEQYF. The genes are TRBV6-6 and TRBJ2-7; TRBD1 might be the D (5 bases). Germline loops: CDR1 MNHNY, CDR2 SVGAGI (reference sequence). The CDR3 is 14 residues long. The ends were cut back, 2 bases at V and 1 base at J, with 9 bases in the middle.

The chain uses TRBV6-4 and TRBJ2-3; 9 bases are a match to TRBD2. J gave up 0 bases and V 4 bases, and 2 bases lay outside the gene matches. CDR1 is MRHNA, CDR2 SNTAGT, per germline. The CDR3 extends over 15 amino acids. The CDR3 spells CASSGGGASTDTQYF. The DNA of the CDR3 is TGTGCCAGCAGTGGCGGGGGGGCTAGCACAGATACGCAGTATTTT.

This chain uses TRBV13 with TRBJ2-5; 9 nucleotides align to TRBD2. V lost 2 bases to trimming and J lost 1 base; unmatched junction nucleotides: 17. Germline CDR1 is PRHDT and CDR2 is FYEKMQ (reference sequence). The CDR3 has 20 residues. CDR3 sequence reads: CASSLYGGGAHYTFQETQYF. DNA of the CDR3: TGTGCCAGCAGCTTATACGGCGGGGGGGCGCATTATACTTTCCAAGAGACCCAGTACTTC.

The rearrangement links TRBV28 to TRBJ1-2; 10 positions agree with TRBD1. The ends lost 5 bases at V and 9 bases at J; junction bases unmatched: 9. The CDR3 is made up of 14 amino acids. Germline loops: CDR1 MDHEN, CDR2 SYDVKM. CDR3 region: CASSKPGQGSSYTF. In DNA form, the CDR3 reads TGTGCCAGCAGTAAACCGGGACAGGGGTCTAGCTACACCTTC.

The sample holds a few counts of this clone. Within the sample, other DNA sequences also encode this same CDR3. The chain is built from TRBV9 and TRBJ1-1, with D perhaps matching TRBD1 (5 bases). The CDR3 covers 15 residues. Trimming took off 0 bases at V and 0 bases at J, with 9 bases between the two ends. Germline V CDR1 and CDR2: SGDLS, YYNGEE. The CDR3 reads CASSVGGRLNTEAFF. The DNA for the CDR3 is TGTGCCAGCAGCGTAGGGGGGAGGTTGAACACTGAAGCTTTCTTT.

This clone has only a few counts. The CDR3 coding sequence is TGCGCCAGCAGCCCAAGTGGACAGCGCCAAGAGACCCAGTACTTC. Protein product: CASSPSGQRQETQYF. The genes are TRBV4-3 and TRBJ2-5; D perhaps matches TRBD1 (6 bases). Germline CDR1 reads LGHNA; CDR2 reads YSLEER. The CDR3 runs to 15 residues. The ends were cut back, 4 bases at V and 1 base at J, with 13 bases in the middle.

This sequence joins TRBV18 and TRBJ2-3, with D maybe TRBD1 (5 bases). Trimming took off 6 bases at V and 4 bases at J, with 8 bases between the two ends. Germline V gives CDR1 KGHSH, CDR2 LQKENI. This CDR3 has 12 amino acids. The CDR3 protein is CASSSTADTQYF. CDR3 DNA sequence: TGTGCCAGCTCGTCGACAGCAGATACGCAGTATTTT.

This clone has a handful of counts. V gene TRBV5-4 combines with J gene TRBJ2-7; 11 bases align to TRBD2. The V gene's germline CDR1 is SGHNT and CDR2 YYREEE (reference sequence). This CDR3 has 14 residues. J was trimmed by 6 bases and V by 2 bases; bases with no gene match: 4. DNA for the CDR3: TGTGCCAGCAGCTTTGGGCTAGCGGGGGGCGAGCAGTACTTC. Amino acid sequence: CASSFGLAGGEQYF. Together with reference TRBV5-4 and TRBJ2-7, the CDR3 gives the full variable domain: ETGVTQSPTHLIKTRGQQVTLRCSSQSGHNTVSWYQQALGQGPQFIFQYYREEENGRGNFPPRFSGLQFPNYSSELNVNALELDDSALYLCASSFGLAGGEQYFGPGTRLTVT.

This sequence joins TRBV19 and TRBJ1-2, with 8 bases identical to TRBD1. The germline gives CDR1 LNHDA, CDR2 SQIVND (reference sequence). This CDR3 has 15 residues. The junction had 8 bases not matched to a gene; V was cut back by 1 base and J by 7 bases. CDR3 protein: CASSIGGQGAPGYTF. The CDR3 DNA follows: TGTGCCAGTAGTATAGGGGGGCAGGGGGCGCCTGGCTACACCTTC.

The V call is TRBV6-5, the J call TRBJ1-1, with unresolved D. V was cut by 2 bases and J by 4 bases, with 11 bases left in between. Germline-derived CDR1 and CDR2 are MNHEY and SVGAGI. This CDR3 contains 14 residues. CDR3 coding DNA: TGTGCCAGCAGTTACGAGACGGGGAGCACTGAAGCTTTCTTT. Protein sequence: CASSYETGSTEAFF.